In its sample, the clone carrying this T cell receptor beta chain was seen a few times. The antigen remains unidentified. TCR beta CDR3 sequences were amplified from RNA transcripts. When the TCR CDR3 underwent first-round RT-PCR, the HTBI primer set was used. TCRdb re-called the multiplex PCR reads through MiXCR, storing one row per CDR3 protein. This table holds more than 550,000 distinct CDR3 sequences, approximately 18% found once. This specimen belongs to a study of T cells in Graves' hyperthyroidism and ophthalmopathy. General observations from the study: Also found in blood were most expanded thyroid clonotypes above 0.001. Separating ophthalmopathy from stable hyperthyroidism was achieved by a 13 V-J model.

The study excluded patients with uncontrolled infection, other autoimmune disease, pregnancy or lactation. Used for diagnoses were clinical symptoms, serum thyroxine and TRAb, thyroid ultrasound and orbital computed tomography. Germline assignment: CDR1 SGHAT and CDR2 FQNNGV. The CDR3 has 15 residues. V lost 7 bases to trimming and J lost 1 base, with 11 bases between them. The sequencing sample was made of blood. The sequence derives from a woman aged 45-65 years with Graves' hyperthyroidism that later progressed to Graves' ophthalmopathy. The rearrangement links TRBV11-2 to TRBJ2-6, with D perhaps TRBD1 (6 bases). CDR3: CASKTQGSGANVLTF. The DNA of the CDR3 is TGTGCCAGCAAAACACAGGGATCTGGGGCCAACGTCCTGACTTTC. Looking up the rest from reference TRBV11-2 and TRBJ2-6 gives the full variable domain: EAGVAQSPRYKIIEKRQSVAFWCNPISGHATLYWYQQILGQGPKLLIQFQNNGVVDDSQLPKDRFSAERLKGVDSTLKIQPAKLEDSAVYLCASKTQGSGANVLTFGAGSRLTVL.